This TCR beta chain was observed in a study of blood T cell repertoires in COVID-19. Germline assignment: CDR1 ENHRY and CDR2 SYGVKD. V was clipped by 6 bases and J by 5 bases, with 11 bases between them. CDR3 length: 13 residues. The authors' processing: Counts of nucleated cells, estimated from reference gene primer amplification, were obtained. Sequencing was performed with immunoSEQ multiplex PCR; in TCRdb, only in-frame clones are kept and a portion is missing. Clone size and V and J calls were adopted from that table, with D and trimming inferred from the DNA. This sample has about 400,000 clones, with roughly 89% found just once.

This receptor was obtained from a woman aged 45 to 65 who had recovered from COVID-19. The sequencing input was PBMCs or T cells enriched from blood (not recorded which). This sequence joins TRBV10-3 and TRBJ1-5; tentatively, D is TRBD1 (5 bases). DNA of the CDR3: TGTGCCATCAGGATCTCACAGGATCAGCCCCAGCATTTT. Protein sequence: CAIRISQDQPQHF.